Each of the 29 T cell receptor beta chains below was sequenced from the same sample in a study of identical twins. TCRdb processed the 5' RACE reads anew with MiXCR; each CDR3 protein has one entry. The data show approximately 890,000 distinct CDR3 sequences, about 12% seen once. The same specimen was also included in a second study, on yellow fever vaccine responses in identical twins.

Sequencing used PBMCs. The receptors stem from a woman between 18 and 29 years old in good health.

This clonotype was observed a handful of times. CDR3 sequence: CASSRSHKSGGPNTGELFF. The CDR3 DNA is TGTGCCAGCAGTCGCTCCCACAAGTCGGGAGGGCCAAATACCGGGGAGCTGTTTTTT. This chain connects TRBV12-3 or TRBV12-4 to TRBJ2-2, with 8 bases aligning to TRBD2. Trimming removed 5 bases from V and 5 bases from J; junction bases left unmatched: 19. The CDR3 sequence is 19 residues long.

CDR3 in DNA: TGTGCCAGCGGGAGTAGCCCCCTGGACGAGCAGTACTTC. This sequence encodes CASGSSPLDEQYF. V is TRBV2 and J is TRBJ2-7, with a possible D match to TRBD2 (5 bases). Germline CDR1 SNHLY, CDR2 FYNNEI. Trimming stripped 8 bases from V and 5 bases from J, with 16 bases between. This CDR3 spans 13 amino acids.

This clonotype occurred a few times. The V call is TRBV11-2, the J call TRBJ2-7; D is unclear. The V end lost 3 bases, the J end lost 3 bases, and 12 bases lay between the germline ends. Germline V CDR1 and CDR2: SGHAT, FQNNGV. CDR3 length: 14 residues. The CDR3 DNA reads TGTGCCAGCAGCTTTTTGGGATCAGGCTACGAGCAGTACTTC. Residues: CASSFLGSGYEQYF.

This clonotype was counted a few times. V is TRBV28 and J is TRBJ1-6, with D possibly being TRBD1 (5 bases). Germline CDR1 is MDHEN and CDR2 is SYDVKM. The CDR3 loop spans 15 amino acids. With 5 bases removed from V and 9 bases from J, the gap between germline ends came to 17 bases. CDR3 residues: CASSTQGGSVSPLHF. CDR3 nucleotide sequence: TGTGCCAGCAGTACGCAGGGTGGTTCCGTTTCACCCCTCCACTTT.

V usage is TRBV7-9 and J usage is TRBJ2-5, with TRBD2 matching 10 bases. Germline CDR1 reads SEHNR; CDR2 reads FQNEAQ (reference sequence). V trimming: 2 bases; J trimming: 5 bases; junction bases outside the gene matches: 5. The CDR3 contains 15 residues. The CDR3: CASSLRAGGSETQYF. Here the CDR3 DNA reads TGTGCCAGCAGCTTAAGAGCGGGAGGGTCGGAGACCCAGTACTTC.

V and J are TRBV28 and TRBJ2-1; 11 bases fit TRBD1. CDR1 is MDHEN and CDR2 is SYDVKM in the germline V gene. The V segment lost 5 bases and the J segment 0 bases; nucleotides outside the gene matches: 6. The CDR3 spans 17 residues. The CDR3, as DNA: TGTGCCAGCAGTGGACAGGGGGCTACCAGCTCCTACAATGAGCAGTTCTTC. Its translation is CASSGQGATSSYNEQFF. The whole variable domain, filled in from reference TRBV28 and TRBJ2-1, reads DVKVTQSSRYLVKRTGEKVFLECVQDMDHENMFWYRQDPGLGLRLIYFSYDVKMKEKGDIPEGYSVSREKKERFSLILESASTNQTSMYLCASSGQGATSSYNEQFFGPGTRLTVL.

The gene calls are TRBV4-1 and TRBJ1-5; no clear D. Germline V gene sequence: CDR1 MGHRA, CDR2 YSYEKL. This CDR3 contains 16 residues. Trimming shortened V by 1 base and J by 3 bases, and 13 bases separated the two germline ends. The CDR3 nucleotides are TGCGCCAGCAGCCAAGGGCTGGGAGGGCCCAATCAGCCCCAGCATTTT. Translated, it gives CASSQGLGGPNQPQHF.

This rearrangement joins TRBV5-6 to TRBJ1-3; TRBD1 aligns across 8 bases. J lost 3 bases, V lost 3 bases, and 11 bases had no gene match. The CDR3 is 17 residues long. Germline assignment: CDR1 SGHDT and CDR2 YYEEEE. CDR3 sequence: CASSYRTGQWIGNTIYF. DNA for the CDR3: TGTGCCAGCAGCTATAGGACAGGGCAGTGGATTGGAAACACCATATATTTT.

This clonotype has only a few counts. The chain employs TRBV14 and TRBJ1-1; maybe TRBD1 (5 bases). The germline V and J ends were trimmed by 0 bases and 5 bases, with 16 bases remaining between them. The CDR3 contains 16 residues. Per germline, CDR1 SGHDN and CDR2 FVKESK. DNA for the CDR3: TGTGCCAGCAGCCAAGACCCCCCCGGGGGGGGGACTGAAGCTTTCTTT. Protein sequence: CASSQDPPGGGTEAFF. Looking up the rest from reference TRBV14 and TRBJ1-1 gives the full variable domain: EAGVTQFPSHSVIEKGQTVTLRCDPISGHDNLYWYRRVMGKEIKFLLHFVKESKQDESGMPNNRFLAERTGGTYSTLKVQPAELEDSGVYFCASSQDPPGGGTEAFFGQGTRLTVV.

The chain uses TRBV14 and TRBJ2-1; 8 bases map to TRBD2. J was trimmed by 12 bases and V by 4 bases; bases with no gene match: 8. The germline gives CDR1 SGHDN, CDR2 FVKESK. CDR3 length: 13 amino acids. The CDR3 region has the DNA TGTGCCAGCAGCCCCCCCGGGGGGACTAGGCAGTTCTTC. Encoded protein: CASSPPGGTRQFF.

The chain's CDR3 is CASSQETGFYGYTF. The CDR3 DNA reads TGTGCCAGCAGCCAAGAGACGGGCTTCTATGGCTACACCTTC. The gene calls are TRBV3-1 and TRBJ1-2; no clear D. Per germline, CDR1 LGHDT and CDR2 YNNKEL (reference sequence). CDR3 size: 14 residues. Trimming cost V 0 bases and J 4 bases, with 9 bases left between them.

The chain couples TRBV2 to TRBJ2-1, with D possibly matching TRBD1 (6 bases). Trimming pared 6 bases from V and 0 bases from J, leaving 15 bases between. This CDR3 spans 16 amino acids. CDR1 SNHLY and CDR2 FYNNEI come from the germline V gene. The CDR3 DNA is TGTGCCAGCAGCGCAGGGGCCCTCAGCTCCTACAATGAGCAGTTCTTC. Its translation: CASSAGALSSYNEQFF.

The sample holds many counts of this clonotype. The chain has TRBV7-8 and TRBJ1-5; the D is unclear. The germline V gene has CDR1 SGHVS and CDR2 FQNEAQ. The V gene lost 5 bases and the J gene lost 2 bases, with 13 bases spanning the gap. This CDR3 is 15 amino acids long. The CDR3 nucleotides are TGTGCCAGCAGCCTCAATTGGGGTGGCAATCAGCCCCAGCATTTT. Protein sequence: CASSLNWGGNQPQHF.

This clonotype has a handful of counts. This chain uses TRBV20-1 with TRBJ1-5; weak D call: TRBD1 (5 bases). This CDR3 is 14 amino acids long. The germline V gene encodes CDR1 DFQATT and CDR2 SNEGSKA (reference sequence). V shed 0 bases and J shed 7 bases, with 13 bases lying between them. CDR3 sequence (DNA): TGCAGTGCTAGAGATTGGAGGGGAGGACAGCCCCAGCATTTT. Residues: CSARDWRGGQPQHF.

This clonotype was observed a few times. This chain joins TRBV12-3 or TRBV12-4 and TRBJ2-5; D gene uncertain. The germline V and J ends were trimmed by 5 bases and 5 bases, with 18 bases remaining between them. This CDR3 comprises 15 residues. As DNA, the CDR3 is TGTGCCAGCAGTCCCGGCGTTCTGGGAAGGGAGACCCAGTACTTC. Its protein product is CASSPGVLGRETQYF.

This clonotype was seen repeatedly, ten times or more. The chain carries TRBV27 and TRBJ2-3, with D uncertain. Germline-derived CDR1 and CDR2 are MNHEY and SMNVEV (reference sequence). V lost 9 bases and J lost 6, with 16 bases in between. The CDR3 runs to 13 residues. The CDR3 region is CASRGAAQDTQYF. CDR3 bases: TGTGCCAGTCGAGGTGCCGCCCAGGATACGCAGTATTTT.

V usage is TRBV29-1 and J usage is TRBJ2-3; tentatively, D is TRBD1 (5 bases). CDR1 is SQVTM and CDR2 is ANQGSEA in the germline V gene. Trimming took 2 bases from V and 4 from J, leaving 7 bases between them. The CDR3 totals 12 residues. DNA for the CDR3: TGCAGCGTTGAACAGGGCTCAGATACGCAGTATTTT. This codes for CSVEQGSDTQYF.

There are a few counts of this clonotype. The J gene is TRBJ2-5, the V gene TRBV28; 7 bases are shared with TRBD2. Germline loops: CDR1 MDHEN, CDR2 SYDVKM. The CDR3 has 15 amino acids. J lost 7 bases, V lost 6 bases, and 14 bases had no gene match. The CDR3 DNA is TGTGCCAGCAGCCCCCGGGGGGAGCGGGGCCTGACCCAGTACTTC. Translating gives CASSPRGERGLTQYF.

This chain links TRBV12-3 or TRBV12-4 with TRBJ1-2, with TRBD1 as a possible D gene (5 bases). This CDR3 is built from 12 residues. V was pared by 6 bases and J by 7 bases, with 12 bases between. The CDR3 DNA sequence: TGTGCCAGCAGCCCCACAGGTTTTGGCTACACCTTC. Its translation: CASSPTGFGYTF.

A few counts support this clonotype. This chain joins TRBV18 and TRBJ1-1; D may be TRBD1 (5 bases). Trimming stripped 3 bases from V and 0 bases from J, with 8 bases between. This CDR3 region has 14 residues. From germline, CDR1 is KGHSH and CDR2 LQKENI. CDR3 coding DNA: TGTGCCAGCTCACCGGGACTTTTGAACACTGAAGCTTTCTTT. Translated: CASSPGLLNTEAFF.

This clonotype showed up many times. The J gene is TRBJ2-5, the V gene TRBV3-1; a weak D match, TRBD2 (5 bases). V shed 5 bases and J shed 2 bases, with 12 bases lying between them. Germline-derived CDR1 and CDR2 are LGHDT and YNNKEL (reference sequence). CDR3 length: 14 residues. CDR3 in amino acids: CASSSDYSQETQYF. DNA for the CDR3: TGTGCCAGCAGCTCCGACTATTCTCAAGAGACCCAGTACTTC.

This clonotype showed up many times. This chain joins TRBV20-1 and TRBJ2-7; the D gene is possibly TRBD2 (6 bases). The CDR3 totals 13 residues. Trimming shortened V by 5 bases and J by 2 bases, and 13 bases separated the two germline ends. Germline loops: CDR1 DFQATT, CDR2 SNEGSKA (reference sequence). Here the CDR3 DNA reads TGCAGTGCTGGGGGGATGGGGACCTACGAGCAGTACTTC. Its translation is CSAGGMGTYEQYF.

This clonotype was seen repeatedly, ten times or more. The CDR3 is CASSPTGQPTSGNTIYF. For the CDR3, the DNA is TGTGCCAGCAGCCCTACGGGACAGCCCACCTCTGGAAACACCATATATTTT. V gene TRBV11-2 combines with J gene TRBJ1-3, with TRBD1 identical over 7 bases. The J segment lost 0 bases and the V segment lost 5 bases, leaving 10 bases of the junction unmatched. This CDR3 is built from 17 residues. Germline CDR1 and CDR2: SGHAT and FQNNGV.

CDR3 DNA: TGTGCCAGCAGCGCAAGTCCAGGCCGCCACACTGAAGCTTTCTTT. Translated, it gives CASSASPGRHTEAFF. This rearrangement joins TRBV6-1 to TRBJ1-1; D is unclear. CDR1 and CDR2 from the germline V gene are MNHNS and SASEGT. V dropped 6 bases and J dropped 3 bases, with 17 bases sitting between them. This CDR3 has 15 amino acids.

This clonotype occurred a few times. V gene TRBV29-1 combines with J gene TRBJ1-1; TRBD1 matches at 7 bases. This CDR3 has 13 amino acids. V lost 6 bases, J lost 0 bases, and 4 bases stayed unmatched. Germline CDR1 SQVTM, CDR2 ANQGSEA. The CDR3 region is CSVGQLMNTEAFF. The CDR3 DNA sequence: TGCAGCGTGGGACAGCTCATGAACACTGAAGCTTTCTTT.

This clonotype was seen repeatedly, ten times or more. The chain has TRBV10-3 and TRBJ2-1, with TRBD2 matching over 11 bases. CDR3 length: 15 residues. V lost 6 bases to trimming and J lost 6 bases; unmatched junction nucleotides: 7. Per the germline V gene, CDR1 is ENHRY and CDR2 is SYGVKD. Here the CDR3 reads CAIRAGLAEINEQFF. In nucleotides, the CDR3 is TGTGCCATCAGAGCGGGACTAGCGGAGATCAATGAGCAGTTCTTC.

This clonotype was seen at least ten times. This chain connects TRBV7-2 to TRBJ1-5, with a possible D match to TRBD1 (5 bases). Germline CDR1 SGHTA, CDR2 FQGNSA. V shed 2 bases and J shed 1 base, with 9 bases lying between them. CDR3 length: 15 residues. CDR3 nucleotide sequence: TGTGCCAGCAGCTTATTCGGGGCCAGCAATCAGCCCCAGCATTTT. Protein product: CASSLFGASNQPQHF.

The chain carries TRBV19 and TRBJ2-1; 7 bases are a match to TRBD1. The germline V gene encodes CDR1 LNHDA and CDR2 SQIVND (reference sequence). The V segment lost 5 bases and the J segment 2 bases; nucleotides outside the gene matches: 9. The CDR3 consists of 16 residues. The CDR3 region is CASSLLGQGAYNEQFF. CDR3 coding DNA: TGTGCCAGTAGTCTTCTCGGGCAGGGGGCCTACAATGAGCAGTTCTTC.

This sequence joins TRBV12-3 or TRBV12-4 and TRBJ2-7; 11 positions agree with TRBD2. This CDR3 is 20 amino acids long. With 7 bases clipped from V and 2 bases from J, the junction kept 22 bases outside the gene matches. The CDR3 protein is CASTSLGGTGTSGKAYEQYF. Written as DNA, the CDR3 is TGTGCCAGCACCTCTTTGGGGGGTACCGGGACTAGCGGAAAGGCCTACGAGCAGTACTTC.